The clone carrying this T cell receptor beta chain was counted a single time. Antigen unknown. The PCR was carried out with 60 Vbeta primers and 13 Jbeta primers. Repertoires were generated with immunoSEQ multiplex PCR, while TCRdb's copy carries only in-frame clones and drops some. Here the sample spans 220,000 or so clones, approximately 85% being singletons. Germline V gene sequence: CDR1 LNHDA, CDR2 SQIVND (reference sequence). The CDR3 length is 15 residues. Losses at the gene ends were 3 bases for V and 10 bases for J; bases not matched to a gene: 10. This sample is part of a study of cytomegalovirus exposure and HLA in healthy donors. Points from the study as a whole: Listed as cytomegalovirus-associated were 164 TCR beta chains. According to a later analysis, donors in an Asian-associated ancestry cluster reportedly had fewer N-insertions than the roughly 640-donor mean. Some public TCRs appeared in many individuals, while most sequences were rare.

V usage is TRBV19 and J usage is TRBJ2-1, with 9 positions matching TRBD2. Sequencing was performed on PBMCs. The receptor's source is a woman between 40 and 55 years old in good health and CMV-seronegative. The CDR3 spells CASSIGGRAVGEQFF. The CDR3 DNA reads TGTGCCAGTAGTATCGGCGGGAGGGCCGTCGGGGAGCAGTTCTTC.